A single sample is the source of the 13 T cell receptor beta chains below, sequenced in a study of cytomegalovirus exposure and HLA in healthy donors. 60 Vbeta and 13 Jbeta primers were used in PCR. Sequencing used immunoSEQ multiplex PCR; TCRdb keeps in-frame clones, though not all of them. Here the sample spans some 120,000 clones, about 81% being singletons. Input material: PBMCs. These receptors all come from a woman aged 40 to 50 in good health and CMV-seropositive.

The chain recombines TRBV5-1 with TRBJ1-3; D possibly corresponds to TRBD1 (6 bases). The CDR3 is 16 residues long. With 2 bases removed from V and 0 bases from J, the gap between germline ends came to 12 bases. Germline CDR1 and CDR2: SGHRS and YFSETQ. The CDR3: CASSLQTGRSGNTIYF. As DNA, the CDR3 is TGCGCCAGCAGCTTACAGACAGGCCGCTCTGGAAACACCATATATTTT.

V and J are TRBV5-6 and TRBJ1-1; D possibly corresponds to TRBD1 (5 bases). CDR3 length: 14 amino acids. Trimming cost V 2 bases and J 4 bases, with 12 bases left between them. CDR1 SGHDT and CDR2 YYEEEE come from the germline V gene. The CDR3 coding sequence is TGTGCCAGCAGCTTAGGGGATTTTGGCACTGAAGCTTTCTTT. Residues: CASSLGDFGTEAFF.

This chain joins TRBV28 and TRBJ2-7; D gene uncertain. The ends were cut back, 3 bases at V and 3 bases at J, with 6 bases in the middle. The CDR3 contains 12 residues. Germline V CDR1 and CDR2: MDHEN, SYDVKM. CDR3: CASSFLNYEQYF. The CDR3 coding sequence is TGTGCCAGCAGTTTTTTAAACTACGAGCAGTACTTC.

This clone occurred a few times. This chain links TRBV25-1 with TRBJ2-5; 7 bases are a match to TRBD2. The CDR3 length is 14 residues. CDR1 is MGHDK and CDR2 is SYGVNS in the germline V gene. J gave up 5 bases and V 2 bases, and 5 bases lay outside the gene matches. CDR3 protein: CASSERGSFETQYF. CDR3 DNA: TGTGCCAGCAGTGAACGCGGGAGTTTTGAGACCCAGTACTTC.

V gene TRBV4-2 combines with J gene TRBJ1-1, with D unresolved. Germline assignment: CDR1 LGHNA and CDR2 YNFKEQ. This CDR3 spans 12 amino acids. The V and J ends lost 2 bases and 1 base respectively, with 2 bases between them. This CDR3 reads CASSQQNTEAFF. The CDR3, as DNA: TGTGCCAGCAGCCAACAGAACACTGAAGCTTTCTTT.

V is TRBV28 and J is TRBJ2-2; the D is unclear. The germline CDR1 and CDR2 sequences are MDHEN and SYDVKM. With 6 bases removed from V and 1 base from J, the gap between germline ends came to 6 bases. This CDR3 has 13 residues. CDR3 loop: CASRNWNTGELFF. Here the CDR3 DNA reads TGTGCCAGCAGAAACTGGAACACCGGGGAGCTGTTTTTT. Variable domain in full (rest from reference TRBV28 and TRBJ2-2): DVKVTQSSRYLVKRTGEKVFLECVQDMDHENMFWYRQDPGLGLRLIYFSYDVKMKEKGDIPEGYSVSREKKERFSLILESASTNQTSMYLCASRNWNTGELFFGEGSRLTVL.

The sample holds a few counts of this clone. This chain connects TRBV7-2 to TRBJ2-1; possibly TRBD2 for D (6 bases). V was cut by 0 bases and J by 4 bases, with 10 bases left in between. Looked up from germline, CDR1 is SGHTA and CDR2 is FQGNSA. The CDR3 is 15 amino acids. The CDR3 nucleotides read TGTGCCAGCAGCTTAGCGGGGGGTATTTACAATGAGCAGTTCTTC. The encoded protein is CASSLAGGIYNEQFF.

This clone was recorded once. The rearrangement links TRBV28 to TRBJ2-1, with 14 bases identical to TRBD2. Germline assignment: CDR1 MDHEN and CDR2 SYDVKM. V gave up 5 bases and J gave up 0 bases; unmatched junction bases: 0. The length of the CDR3 is 16 residues. The CDR3 coding sequence is TGTGCCAGCAGTGGGACTAGCGGGAGCTCCTACAATGAGCAGTTCTTC. It codes for CASSGTSGSSYNEQFF.

This chain connects TRBV29-1 to TRBJ1-1, with 7 bases aligning to TRBD1. The V gene end was trimmed by 6 bases and the J gene end by 0 bases; junction bases not matched to a gene: 4. Per the germline V gene, CDR1 is SQVTM and CDR2 is ANQGSEA. CDR3 length: 13 amino acids. The CDR3 reads CSVYRGLNTEAFF. In nucleotides, the CDR3 is TGCAGCGTCTACAGGGGCCTGAACACTGAAGCTTTCTTT.

A few counts support this clone. This chain links TRBV4-2 with TRBJ1-1, with D possibly being TRBD1 (5 bases). The ends were cut back, 1 base at V and 8 bases at J, with 11 bases in the middle. Per germline, CDR1 LGHNA and CDR2 YNFKEQ. The CDR3 is 13 residues long. The CDR3 is CASSQALDREAFF. As DNA, the CDR3 is TGTGCCAGCAGCCAAGCTCTCGACAGAGAAGCTTTCTTT.

This clone is a singleton in its sample. The rearrangement uses TRBV25-1 and TRBJ1-1; tentative D call: TRBD1 (6 bases). V was pared by 3 bases and J by 5 bases, with 13 bases between. The germline V gene encodes CDR1 MGHDK and CDR2 SYGVNS. This CDR3 contains 14 residues. CDR3 sequence (DNA): TGTGCCAGCAGTGACCCCAGGGGAGAAACTGAAGCTTTCTTT. Residues: CASSDPRGETEAFF. The variable domain in full, completed from reference TRBV25-1 and TRBJ1-1, reads EADIYQTPRYLVIGTGKKITLECSQTMGHDKMYWYQQDPGMELHLIHYSYGVNSTEKGDLSSESTVSRIRTEHFPLTLESARPSHTSQYLCASSDPRGETEAFFGQGTRLTVV.

The chain has TRBV7-8 and TRBJ1-1; unclear D gene. V lost 1 base, J lost 3 bases, and 18 bases lay in between. This CDR3 has 17 residues. CDR1 is SGHVS, CDR2 FQNEAQ, per germline. CDR3 nucleotide sequence: TGTGCCAGCAGCTTAGTACCCAGGAGGAGTTGGCACACTGAAGCTTTCTTT. It codes for CASSLVPRRSWHTEAFF.

The chain combines TRBV6-1 with TRBJ2-7; a weak D match, TRBD1 (5 bases). Germline CDR1 is MNHNS and CDR2 is SASEGT. The CDR3 has 13 residues. The V and J ends lost 4 bases and 0 bases respectively, with 7 bases between them. The CDR3 region is CASSVGDSYEQYF. In nucleotides, the CDR3 is TGTGCCAGCAGTGTAGGGGACTCCTACGAGCAGTACTTC.